Shown below are 29 T cell receptor beta chains from a single sample sequenced in a study of identical twins. TCRdb re-derived calls from the 5' RACE reads in MiXCR, one entry per CDR3 protein. This table holds hundreds of thousands of distinct CDR3 sequences, about 12% found once. This sample also belongs to another study, concerning yellow fever vaccine responses in identical twins.

The sample was CD8+ T cells sorted from blood. These receptors were obtained from a woman aged 18-29 years in good health.

V usage is TRBV27 and J usage is TRBJ2-3, with 10 bases that match TRBD2. The CDR3 totals 16 residues. The J segment lost 2 bases and the V segment lost 5 bases, leaving 7 bases of the junction unmatched. Per germline, CDR1 MNHEY and CDR2 SMNVEV (reference sequence). The CDR3 region is CASSLISGRPTDTQYF. Here the CDR3 DNA reads TGTGCCAGCAGTCTTATTAGCGGGAGGCCCACAGATACGCAGTATTTT.

This sequence joins TRBV2 and TRBJ2-1; D is unresolved. The CDR3 runs 12 residues. The germline V gene has CDR1 SNHLY and CDR2 FYNNEI. Trimming stripped 3 bases from V and 10 bases from J, with 10 bases between. The CDR3 loop is CASSERGREQFF. DNA of the CDR3: TGTGCCAGCAGTGAGAGAGGCAGGGAGCAGTTCTTC.

The chain joins TRBV28 to TRBJ2-7; 13 bases fit TRBD2. The CDR3 covers 18 residues. V trimming: 8 bases; J trimming: 0 bases; junction bases outside the gene matches: 13. Germline V gene lookup returns CDR1 MDHEN and CDR2 SYDVKM. Here the CDR3 DNA reads TGTGCCAGCGCACCCGGACTAGCGGGAGTTACCTACTCCTACGAGCAGTACTTC. Protein sequence: CASAPGLAGVTYSYEQYF.

The chain combines TRBV24-1 with TRBJ2-1, with TRBD2 matching over 11 bases. Germline V gene sequence: CDR1 KGHDR, CDR2 SFDVKD. CDR3 size: 15 residues. The V gene end was trimmed by 5 bases and the J gene end by 9 bases; junction bases not matched to a gene: 8. The DNA for the CDR3 is TGTGCCACCAGTGGACTAGCGGGACCCACGGGTGAGCAGTTCTTC. This codes for CATSGLAGPTGEQFF.

This clonotype has a handful of counts. The chain uses TRBV20-1 and TRBJ2-1, with no clear D. CDR1 and CDR2 from the germline V gene are DFQATT and SNEGSKA (reference sequence). The length of the CDR3 is 12 residues. CDR3 residues: CSLPRSNNEQFF. The CDR3 DNA is TGCTCACTGCCACGGTCCAACAATGAGCAGTTCTTC.

The CDR3 DNA sequence: TGTGCCAGCAGCTTAAGGGACAGGGGCTACGAGCAGTACTTC. It codes for CASSLRDRGYEQYF. This chain connects TRBV7-9 to TRBJ2-7, with TRBD1 identical over 10 bases. V lost 2 bases to trimming and J lost 3 bases; unmatched junction nucleotides: 1. The V gene's germline CDR1 is SEHNR and CDR2 FQNEAQ (reference sequence). The CDR3 covers 14 residues.

This clonotype came up many times. The CDR3 loop reads CASSQDAKPGNTIYF. The CDR3 DNA reads TGCGCCAGCAGCCAAGATGCGAAACCAGGAAACACCATATATTTT. The V call is TRBV4-1, the J call TRBJ1-3; D unclear. This CDR3 is 15 amino acids long. Germline CDR1 reads MGHRA; CDR2 reads YSYEKL. The V end was cut by 0 bases, the J end by 4 bases, with 10 bases between.

The chain is built from TRBV4-1 and TRBJ1-5; D uncertain. The germline V gene encodes CDR1 MGHRA and CDR2 YSYEKL. The CDR3 spans 19 residues. The V end lost 1 base, the J end lost 2 bases, and 21 bases lay between the germline ends. The CDR3 sequence: CASSQALGRGRSGNQPQHF. CDR3 nucleotides: TGCGCCAGCAGCCAAGCCCTAGGACGTGGCCGATCGGGCAATCAGCCCCAGCATTTT.

The CDR3, as DNA: TGTGCCAGCAGTCTTTCTAGCGGGGTAGAGACCCAGTACTTC. Its protein is CASSLSSGVETQYF. J is TRBJ2-5 and V is TRBV27; 9 bases are a match to TRBD2. The CDR3 has 14 amino acids. CDR1 and CDR2 from the germline V gene are MNHEY and SMNVEV (reference sequence). Losses at the gene ends were 5 bases for V and 4 bases for J; bases not matched to a gene: 5.

This clonotype was seen more than once but under ten times. This rearrangement joins TRBV6-1 to TRBJ2-2; 10 positions match TRBD2. The CDR3 length is 16 residues. V shed 6 bases, J shed 5 bases, and the junction held 9 bases outside the gene matches. Germline CDR1 reads MNHNS; CDR2 reads SASEGT. CDR3 coding DNA: TGTGCCAGCAGGGAGCGGGGGGGCCTCGGTACCGGGGAGCTGTTTTTT. The encoded protein is CASRERGGLGTGELFF.

In this sample, this clonotype turned up many times. The rearrangement links TRBV5-5 to TRBJ2-2; TRBD1 matches 8 bases. Trimming at V came to 4 bases and at J to 6 bases, leaving 17 bases not matched to a gene. Germline V gives CDR1 SGHKS, CDR2 YYEKEE (reference sequence). This CDR3 spans 18 amino acids. This chain's CDR3 is CASSRDRLIVSVAGELFF. In nucleotides, the CDR3 is TGTGCCAGCAGCCGGGACAGGCTCATTGTGTCGGTGGCCGGGGAGCTGTTTTTT. Using reference TRBV5-5 and TRBJ2-2 for the parts outside the CDR3, the full variable domain is DAGVTQSPTHLIKTRGQQVTLRCSPISGHKSVSWYQQVLGQGPQFIFQYYEKEERGRGNFPDRFSARQFPNYSSELNVNALLLGDSALYLCASSRDRLIVSVAGELFFGEGSRLTVL.

The J gene is TRBJ1-2, the V gene TRBV29-1; D gene uncertain. Germline-derived CDR1 and CDR2 are SQVTM and ANQGSEA. V lost 1 base to trimming and J lost 5 bases, with 14 bases between them. The CDR3 sequence is 14 residues long. CDR3 loop: CSVEAKERVYGYTF. The CDR3 DNA reads as TGCAGCGTTGAAGCCAAGGAGAGAGTTTATGGCTACACCTTC.

The CDR3 DNA is TGTGCCAGCAGCAATGACAGGGGGGTCTACGAGCAGTACGTC. Residues: CASSNDRGVYEQYV. The J gene is TRBJ2-7, the V gene TRBV7-8, with TRBD1 matching 9 bases. CDR1 is SGHVS and CDR2 is FQNEAQ in the germline V gene. This CDR3 is built from 14 residues. The J segment lost 3 bases and the V segment lost 5 bases, leaving 5 bases of the junction unmatched.

This clonotype has a handful of counts. The chain uses TRBV9 and TRBJ2-2; D could derive from TRBD1 or TRBD2 (6 bases each). Germline CDR1 reads SGDLS; CDR2 reads YYNGEE. The V gene lost 1 base and the J gene lost 0 bases, with 16 bases spanning the gap. The CDR3 has 18 residues. CDR3: CASSVYGGGTANTGELFF. The CDR3 bases are TGTGCCAGCAGCGTATATGGGGGCGGGACCGCGAACACCGGGGAGCTGTTTTTT.

Many counts were recorded for this clonotype. The V and J genes are TRBV12-3 or TRBV12-4 and TRBJ1-4; TRBD1 is a possible D gene (6 bases). Trimming shortened V by 6 bases and J by 6 bases, and 17 bases separated the two germline ends. The length of the CDR3 is 15 residues. The CDR3 here is CASSPAGGEHEKLFF. The CDR3 bases are TGTGCCAGCAGCCCAGCCGGGGGCGAGCATGAAAAACTGTTTTTT.

This clonotype has just a few counts. For the CDR3, the DNA is TGTGCCACCAGGTCTTTTGTAGGGGCCAGCACAGATACGCAGTATTTT. Its protein is CATRSFVGASTDTQYF. The rearrangement links TRBV15 to TRBJ2-3; D is perhaps TRBD1 (5 bases). Germline CDR1 LNHNV, CDR2 YYDKDF (reference sequence). The V gene lost 6 bases and the J gene lost 0 bases, with 16 bases spanning the gap. The CDR3 extends over 16 amino acids.

This clonotype was found a few times. This rearrangement joins TRBV27 to TRBJ2-7; D perhaps matches TRBD2 (7 bases). V gave up 8 bases and J gave up 1 base, with 18 bases separating them. Germline values: CDR1 MNHEY, CDR2 SMNVEV (reference sequence). This CDR3 has 15 amino acids. The CDR3, as DNA: TGTGCCAGCTCACGCCGGGGGGCCGAGTCCTACGAGCAGTACGTC. This codes for CASSRRGAESYEQYV.

The gene calls are TRBV20-1 and TRBJ2-3, with 8 bases fitting TRBD2. Looked up from germline, CDR1 is DFQATT and CDR2 is SNEGSKA (reference sequence). Unmatched junction bases numbered 11, after V lost 6 bases and J lost 3 bases. CDR3 length: 15 amino acids. CDR3 DNA sequence: TGCAGTGCGAATATAGCGGGATCGAGGACAGATACGCAGTATTTT. This sequence encodes CSANIAGSRTDTQYF.

This clonotype was seen more than once but under ten times. V usage is TRBV2 and J usage is TRBJ2-2; TRBD2 aligns across 7 bases. Germline assignment: CDR1 SNHLY and CDR2 FYNNEI. V shed 2 bases and J 2 bases; nucleotides not matched to a gene: 11. The CDR3 runs to 18 residues. The CDR3: CASSEYGVAGTNTGELFF. Written as DNA, the CDR3 is TGTGCCAGCAGTGAATACGGGGTAGCGGGTACAAACACCGGGGAGCTGTTTTTT.

This clonotype was detected only a few times. J is TRBJ2-4 and V is TRBV2; possible D gene TRBD2, 5 bases. Per the germline V gene, CDR1 is SNHLY and CDR2 is FYNNEI. V lost 9 bases and J lost 0, with 12 bases in between. The CDR3 covers 14 residues. For the CDR3, the DNA is TGTGCCAGTTTTGGCGGACTAGCCAAAAACATTCAGTACTTC. Translation: CASFGGLAKNIQYF.

This clonotype was detected many times. V and J are TRBV28 and TRBJ2-1; D tentatively fits TRBD1 or TRBD2 (5 bases each). The V end lost 7 bases, the J end lost 5 bases, and 18 bases lay between the germline ends. The germline V gene encodes CDR1 MDHEN and CDR2 SYDVKM. This CDR3 contains 15 residues. The CDR3 is CASTVGPGGDNEQFF. CDR3 bases: TGTGCCAGCACCGTGGGACCCGGTGGCGACAATGAGCAGTTCTTC.

This clonotype has a handful of counts. The chain has TRBV2 and TRBJ2-7, with a tentative D call TRBD1 (5 bases). This CDR3 is built from 15 residues. Trimming pared 4 bases from V and 3 bases from J, leaving 16 bases between. Germline lookup yields CDR1 SNHLY and CDR2 FYNNEI. CDR3 sequence: CASSVRDGAGYEQYV. The CDR3 DNA follows: TGTGCCAGCAGTGTCCGAGATGGGGCCGGCTACGAGCAGTACGTC.

The chain has TRBV20-1 and TRBJ2-7; TRBD2 is a possible D gene (5 bases). The germline V and J ends were trimmed by 0 bases and 3 bases, with 9 bases remaining between them. Germline CDR1 and CDR2: DFQATT and SNEGSKA (reference sequence). CDR3 length: 13 residues. The CDR3 is CSARDTRDYEQYV. The DNA of the CDR3 is TGCAGTGCTAGAGACACACGGGACTACGAGCAGTACGTC.

This chain uses TRBV11-2 with TRBJ2-1; D is ambiguous. This CDR3 region has 18 residues. V lost 4 bases and J 2 bases, leaving 21 bases between the germline ends. Germline V gene sequence: CDR1 SGHAT, CDR2 FQNNGV. The CDR3 protein is CASSSPNGYLRPYNEQFF. DNA of the CDR3: TGTGCCAGCAGCTCTCCGAATGGGTACTTACGTCCCTACAATGAGCAGTTCTTC.

This clonotype was counted at least ten times. Written as DNA, the CDR3 is TGCAGTGGGGGAGGGGGGACTCAGTACTTC. It is translated as CSGGGGTQYF. This chain connects TRBV20-1 to TRBJ2-4; possible D gene TRBD2, 7 bases. Germline V gene lookup returns CDR1 DFQATT and CDR2 SNEGSKA (reference sequence). This CDR3 region has 10 residues. V lost 7 bases, J lost 12 bases, and 13 bases lay in between.

This chain links TRBV6-5 with TRBJ2-2; 7 nucleotides line up with TRBD1. CDR1 and CDR2 from the germline V gene are MNHEY and SVGAGI. Trimming took 2 bases from V and 4 from J; bases not matched to a gene: 4. The CDR3 runs 15 residues. The CDR3 sequence is CASSYLTGATGELFF. The CDR3 bases are TGTGCCAGCAGTTACCTTACAGGGGCCACCGGGGAGCTGTTTTTT.

Many counts were recorded for this clonotype. V usage is TRBV6-1 and J usage is TRBJ2-5; 7 positions match TRBD2. Per germline, CDR1 MNHNS and CDR2 SASEGT. The CDR3 contains 14 residues. After removal of 6 bases from V and 4 bases from J, the junction contained 8 bases not matched to a gene. The CDR3 protein is CASRPGGTTETQYF. The CDR3 DNA reads as TGTGCCAGCAGGCCCGGCGGGACTACAGAGACCCAGTACTTC.

V usage is TRBV7-9 and J usage is TRBJ2-5, with 12 bases identical to TRBD2. V shed 6 bases, J shed 7 bases, and the junction held 9 bases outside the gene matches. CDR3 length equals 15 residues. CDR1 is SEHNR, CDR2 FQNEAQ, per germline (reference sequence). CDR3 DNA: TGTGCCAGCAGTCCGACTAGCGGGGGACCAGGGACCCAGTACTTC. As protein: CASSPTSGGPGTQYF. Filled out from reference TRBV7-9 and TRBJ2-5, the complete variable domain reads DTGVSQNPRHKITKRGQNVTFRCDPISEHNRLYWYRQTLGQGPEFLTYFQNEAQLEKSRLLSDRFSAERPKGSFSTLEIQRTEQGDSAMYLCASSPTSGGPGTQYFGPGTRLLVL.

A few counts support this clonotype. The V gene is TRBV20-1, the J gene TRBJ2-7, with 9 bases fitting TRBD1. Germline values: CDR1 DFQATT, CDR2 SNEGSKA (reference sequence). This CDR3 has 13 amino acids. The ends lost 0 bases at V and 6 bases at J; junction bases unmatched: 3. In DNA form, the CDR3 reads TGCAGTGCTAGAGAAAGGGACAGGGCCGAGCAGTACGTC. Encoded protein: CSARERDRAEQYV.